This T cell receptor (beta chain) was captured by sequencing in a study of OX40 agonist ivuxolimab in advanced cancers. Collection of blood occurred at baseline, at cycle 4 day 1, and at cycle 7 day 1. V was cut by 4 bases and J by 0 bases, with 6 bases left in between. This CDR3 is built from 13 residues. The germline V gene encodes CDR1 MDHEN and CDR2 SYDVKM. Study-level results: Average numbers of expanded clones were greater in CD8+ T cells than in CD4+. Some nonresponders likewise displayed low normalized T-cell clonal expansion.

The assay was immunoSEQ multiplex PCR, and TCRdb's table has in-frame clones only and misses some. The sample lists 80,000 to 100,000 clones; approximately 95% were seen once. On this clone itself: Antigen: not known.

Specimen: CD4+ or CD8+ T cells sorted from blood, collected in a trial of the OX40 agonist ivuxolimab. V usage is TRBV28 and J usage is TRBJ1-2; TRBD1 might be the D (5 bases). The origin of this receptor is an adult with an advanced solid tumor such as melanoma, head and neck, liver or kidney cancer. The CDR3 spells CASSWGSNYGYTF. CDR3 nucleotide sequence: TGTGCCAGCAGTTGGGGGTCTAACTATGGCTACACCTTC.